Presented here are 15 T cell receptor beta chains from one specimen sequenced in a study of cytomegalovirus exposure and HLA in healthy donors. PCR used 60 Vbeta primers and 13 Jbeta primers. Method: immunoSEQ multiplex PCR; TCRdb's copy keeps in-frame clones and lacks some. The sample consists of 25,000 to 35,000 clones, around 40% of them appearing once. Sample: PBMCs. These receptors were obtained from a woman aged 45-59 years in good health and CMV-seronegative.

The chain links TRBV5-1 to TRBJ1-1; TRBD1 agrees at 7 bases. Germline V gene sequence: CDR1 SGHRS, CDR2 YFSETQ. The CDR3 loop spans 13 amino acids. Germline trimming cut 6 bases from V and 1 base from J; bases unmatched to any gene: 3. The chain's CDR3 is CASIDRENTEAFF. The CDR3 DNA sequence: TGCGCCAGCATAGACAGGGAGAACACTGAAGCTTTCTTT.

This clone was counted only a few times. V and J are TRBV6-1 and TRBJ1-2; no clear D gene. V was pared by 1 base and J by 6 bases, with 9 bases between. CDR1 MNHNS and CDR2 SASEGT come from the germline V gene. The CDR3 has 13 amino acids. The CDR3 region has the DNA TGTGCCAGCAGTGAAGGCTGGCGGGATGGCTACACCTTC. As protein: CASSEGWRDGYTF.

The J gene is TRBJ2-2, the V gene TRBV19, with D possibly being TRBD1 or TRBD2 (5 bases each). This CDR3 has 14 amino acids. Trimming took off 5 bases at V and 4 bases at J, with 11 bases between the two ends. Germline CDR1 and CDR2: LNHDA and SQIVND (reference sequence). The CDR3 DNA sequence: TGTGCCAGTAGTCTAGGGGAGTTCACCGGGGAGCTGTTTTTT. This sequence encodes CASSLGEFTGELFF. Full variable domain (missing parts from reference TRBV19 and TRBJ2-2): DGGITQSPKYLFRKEGQNVTLSCEQNLNHDAMYWYRQDPGQGLRLIYYSQIVNDFQKGDIAEGYSVSREKKESFPLTVTSAQKNPTAFYLCASSLGEFTGELFFGEGSRLTVL.

The V call is TRBV18, the J call TRBJ2-7; D is perhaps TRBD2 (6 bases). CDR1 is KGHSH and CDR2 is LQKENI in the germline V gene. Trimming took 6 bases from V and 2 from J, leaving 14 bases between them. The CDR3 is made up of 14 amino acids. The CDR3 DNA is TGTGCCAGCTCCCCGGGGGACGGGGCCTACGAGCAGTACTTC. Translated, it gives CASSPGDGAYEQYF.

The chain links TRBV19 to TRBJ2-1; maybe TRBD2 (6 bases). Germline V CDR1 and CDR2: LNHDA, SQIVND (reference sequence). The CDR3 length is 15 residues. Between the trimmed V and J ends, which lost 3 bases and 6 bases, there was a span of 15 bases. The CDR3 spells CASSIALMGGNEQFF. In nucleotides, the CDR3 is TGTGCCAGTAGTATCGCCCTGATGGGGGGCAATGAGCAGTTCTTC.

V is TRBV5-4 and J is TRBJ2-1; 9 nucleotides line up with TRBD2. The germline V gene has CDR1 SGHNT and CDR2 YYREEE (reference sequence). V dropped 5 bases and J dropped 6; count of bases not matched to a gene: 6. The CDR3 is 14 amino acids. In DNA form, the CDR3 reads TGTGCCAGCAGTGCGGGGGGGACTGGCAATGAGCAGTTCTTC. Encoded protein: CASSAGGTGNEQFF.

The J gene is TRBJ2-2, the V gene TRBV5-4; D not resolved. Trimming left V 0 bases short and J 1 base short, with 7 bases between. Germline lookup yields CDR1 SGHNT and CDR2 YYREEE (reference sequence). The CDR3 has 15 residues. CDR3 DNA: TGTGCCAGCAGCTTGGCTGCAGGGAACACCGGGGAGCTGTTTTTT. Residues: CASSLAAGNTGELFF.

DNA for the CDR3: TGTGCCAGCAGCTTAGTCACTAGCGGGAGAGACGAGCAGTACTTC. Translation gives CASSLVTSGRDEQYF. The chain recombines TRBV7-2 with TRBJ2-7; 11 bases match TRBD2. Unmatched junction bases numbered 4, after V lost 1 base and J lost 5 bases. The CDR3 consists of 15 residues. The V gene's germline CDR1 is SGHTA and CDR2 FQGNSA. Looking up the rest from reference TRBV7-2 and TRBJ2-7 gives the full variable domain: GAGVSQSPSNKVTEKGKDVELRCDPISGHTALYWYRQSLGQGLEFLIYFQGNSAPDKSGLPSDRFSAERTGGSVSTLTIQRTQQEDSAVYLCASSLVTSGRDEQYFGPGTRLTVT.

The chain employs TRBV6-5 and TRBJ2-7; D is perhaps TRBD1 (6 bases). Germline CDR1 is MNHEY and CDR2 is SVGAGI. V was pared by 6 bases and J by 0 bases, with 12 bases between. CDR3 length equals 14 residues. The CDR3 here is CASRPPTGSYEQYF. The CDR3 bases are TGTGCCAGCAGACCGCCGACAGGCTCCTACGAGCAGTACTTC.

The chain has TRBV6-6 and TRBJ2-3; 12 nucleotides align to TRBD2. Germline CDR1 MNHNY, CDR2 SVGAGI (reference sequence). The trim removed 6 bases at V and 5 bases at J, leaving 3 bases unmatched. This CDR3 spans 14 amino acids. CDR3 coding DNA: TGTGCCAGCAGGACTAGCGGGAGTCAAGATACGCAGTATTTT. Its protein is CASRTSGSQDTQYF.

V gene TRBV5-1 combines with J gene TRBJ2-7, with 8 bases matching TRBD1. The germline CDR1 and CDR2 sequences are SGHRS and YFSETQ. V lost 5 bases, J lost 3 bases, and 4 bases stayed unmatched. This CDR3 contains 13 residues. For the CDR3, the DNA is TGCGCCAGCAGTCAGGGGGCAAACTACGAGCAGTACTTC. Its translation: CASSQGANYEQYF.

Concerning this clone: Sequence at one end of the junction differs from germline and may be a read error. This sample includes further DNA sequences coding for the same CDR3. V gene TRBV6-1 combines with J gene TRBJ1-2; unclear D gene. Germline loops: CDR1 MNHNS, CDR2 SASEGT. The CDR3 consists of 13 residues. CDR3 region: CASRGNRNYGYTF. For the CDR3, the DNA is TGCGCCAGCAGAGGAAACAGAAACTATGGCTACACCTTC.

This clone appeared a few times. This rearrangement joins TRBV9 to TRBJ2-1, with TRBD2 identical over 8 bases. J gave up 7 bases and V 0 bases, and 6 bases lay outside the gene matches. Germline V gene lookup returns CDR1 SGDLS and CDR2 YYNGEE. The CDR3 runs to 15 residues. The CDR3 DNA reads as TGTGCCAGCAGCGTAGCTACGGGGGGGGGAAATGAGCAGTTCTTC. It translates to CASSVATGGGNEQFF.

The chain recombines TRBV6-1 with TRBJ2-3; the D is unclear. CDR3 length: 15 amino acids. Germline CDR1 MNHNS, CDR2 SASEGT. With 2 bases removed from V and 0 bases from J, the gap between germline ends came to 9 bases. The DNA for the CDR3 is TGTGCCAGCAGTGAACCTTTCTCTAGCACAGATACGCAGTATTTT. This gives the protein CASSEPFSSTDTQYF.

V and J are TRBV6-4 and TRBJ1-1; weak D call: TRBD1 (6 bases). The CDR3 totals 12 residues. The germline V and J ends were trimmed by 2 bases and 7 bases, with 8 bases remaining between them. The V gene's germline CDR1 is MRHNA and CDR2 SNTAGT. The CDR3 region has the DNA TGTGCCAGCAGTGACCCCAGGGGTGAAGCTTTCTTT. Translated, it gives CASSDPRGEAFF.